This T cell receptor beta chain was identified in a study of blood T cell repertoires in COVID-19 (dated by TCRdb to 2019 to 2021). Notes on the research overall: Collaborator samples came from the United States, Italy and Spain and covered acute and convalescent phases of COVID-19. The material from the prospective study consisted of cDNA or gDNA derived from T cells, B-cell-depleted T cells, or PBMCs. Deeply sampled blood TCRbeta repertoires from subjects exposed to, actively infected with, or recovered from COVID-19 were included in the dataset. A freely available public database, intended as a resource for researchers studying the immune response to SARS-CoV-2, is where the repertoires were released. Samples were obtained from the ongoing ImmuneRACE study (first 160 participants) and from 1,000 to 1,500 subjects provided by 6 global collaborators. The sample metadata nearly always contained a de-identified subject ID, COVID-19 status, age in years and sex. Where available, HLA class I and class II types were obtained from metadata supplied by the sample provider rather than from assay-based typing. General findings and caveats noted by the study authors: The quantity of clinical and demographic metadata differed by source and by participant and was supplied without curation.

The CDR3 runs 14 residues from the cysteine to the phenylalanine. The DNA shown is the 42-base CDR3, in frame from base 1. V and J lose 5 bases and 6 bases, and a span of 20 bases separates them. CDR1 is given as GTSNPN and CDR2 as SVGIG, both from the germline V gene (reference sequence). The immunoSEQ Assay, a bias-controlled multiplex PCR, was used to amplify TCRbeta CDR3 regions from genomic DNA. The original methods were these. Nucleated cell counts per sample were estimated from amplification of reference gene primers within the assay. To quantify the absolute abundance of each unique TCRbeta CDR3 rearrangement, sequence reads were collapsed and filtered. For each sample, productive Simpson clonality was calculated by taking the square root of Simpson's diversity index across productive rearrangements. Imported from immuneACCESS, the table was reduced by TCRdb to in-frame sequences with V and J called. These copies leave out some clones; in studies compared against another copy, an unresolved V gene accounts for under half, and the cause of the remainder is not known. From that table come the V and J calls and clone size; the DNA was used to work out D and trimming. This sample is represented by 200,000 to 250,000 clones; about four fifths of them were singletons. Jointly, the top ten make up about 12% of the sample.

As to this clone: No antigen is known for it. One base away there is no much larger clone; base qualities are not given.

Whole blood was collected in K2EDTA tubes by collaborating institutions according to the institutions' own protocols. For TCRbeta analysis, collaborators shipped samples as frozen whole blood, isolated PBMCs, or DNA extracted from either of those sample types. The sample was peripheral blood. The rearranged segments are TRBV30 and TRBJ2-7; TRBD1 is perhaps the D gene, given 5 matching bases. The receptor comes from a woman aged 40 to 49 with acute or convalescent COVID-19. The DNA sequence follows: TGTGCCTGGGTCGGAGCGCAGGGTAGAGGCGAGCAGTACTTC. This encodes CAWVGAQGRGEQYF. Extended through the reference TRBV30 and TRBJ2-7 proteins, this CDR3 yields the full variable domain: SQTIHQWPATLVQPVGSPLSLECTVEGTSNPNLYWYRQAAGRGLQLLFYSVGIGQISSEVPQNLSASRPQDRQFILSSKKLLLSDSGFYLCAWVGAQGRGEQYFGPGTRLTVT.